The sequence of this TCR beta chain was determined in a study of CD8 T cells in Susac syndrome. Random hexamers were used to reverse transcribe an amount of roughly 0.45 to 1 ug RNA. Amplification of the TCR beta CDR3 was carried out by immunoSEQ multiplex PCR, which spanned a total of 54 Vbeta and 13 Jbeta segments. TCRdb re-called the immunoSEQ multiplex PCR reads with MiXCR, one entry per CDR3 protein. The sample carries approximately 190,000 distinct CDR3 sequences, 93% recorded once. This clonotype was counted once. Sequencing was carried out using CD4+ T cells from PBMCs. The source of this sequence is a human donor in good health.

The CDR3 DNA reads as TGTGCCAGCAGCGCGACAGGAGGCTACAGTCCCCTTAACTATGGCTACACCTTC. It is translated as CASSATGGYSPLNYGYTF. The genes are TRBV9 and TRBJ1-2; D is perhaps TRBD1 (6 bases). Germline V gene lookup returns CDR1 SGDLS and CDR2 YYNGEE. V was cut by 3 bases and J by 1 base, with 22 bases left in between. The CDR3 is 18 residues long.